This TCR beta chain was captured by sequencing in a study of OX40 agonist ivuxolimab in advanced cancers. Study summary: Ivuxolimab was administered intravenously to patients at 0.01 to 10 mg/kg every 2 weeks. Those enrolled were about 80% male, with a mean age of 60 years and ages from about 20 to 90. A partial response was reached by three patients: one with hepatocellular carcinoma and two with cutaneous melanoma.

TCRdb's table, derived via immunoSEQ multiplex PCR, lists solely in-frame clones and lacks some. The sample carries some 55,000 clones, 79% recorded once. At cycle 4 day 1, cycle 7 day 1, and baseline, blood was sampled. J was trimmed by 4 bases and V by 4 bases; bases with no gene match: 5. There are 15 residues in the CDR3. The germline CDR1 and CDR2 sequences are SGHTA and FQGNSA. The chain joins TRBV7-2 to TRBJ2-7, with 12 bases identical to TRBD1. The source of this sequence is an adult with an advanced solid tumor such as melanoma, head and neck, liver or kidney cancer. This material consisted of CD4+ or CD8+ T cells sorted from blood, taken in a trial of the OX40 agonist ivuxolimab. The CDR3: CASSSRDRGQYEQYF. The CDR3, as DNA: TGTGCCAGCAGCTCCAGGGACAGGGGGCAATACGAGCAGTACTTC.